This T cell receptor (beta chain) stems from a study of shared clonotypes between healthy human individuals. V was pared by 1 base and J by 5 bases, with 11 bases between. Germline-derived CDR1 and CDR2 are LGHNA and YNFKEQ. The CDR3 sequence is 14 residues long. Sequencing was performed with immunoSEQ multiplex PCR; in TCRdb, only in-frame clones are kept and a portion is missing. In the table there are about 990,000 clones, around three quarters of which are singletons. The chain links TRBV4-2 to TRBJ2-5, with D perhaps TRBD2 (6 bases). Sequencing was done on a sample of memory CD4+ T cells from PBMCs. This sample's subset: CD45RA-negative fraction. The clonotype was recovered from a man aged 18 to 30 in good health. Some clones in this sample may be carry-over from other donors' samples. CDR3 nucleotides: TGTGCCAGCAGCCAAGCCGCGGGGTTGGAGACCCAGTACTTC. Its translation is CASSQAAGLETQYF.